A selection of T cell receptor beta chains follows, all from one sample in a study of blood T cell repertoires in COVID-19. TCRdb's table, derived via immunoSEQ multiplex PCR, lists solely in-frame clones and lacks some. The data hold 95,000 to 150,000 clones, with approximately 90% observed a single time. The sequenced sample consisted of peripheral blood. The receptors were sampled from a woman between 45 and 60 years old with acute or convalescent COVID-19. Both conserved end residues are trimmed from each CDR3. Each record gives: CDR3 protein, J gene, D gene, V gene. A D gene is named only where the DNA matches it firmly.

ATSDRRDRGGYT | TRBJ1-2 | TRBD1 | TRBV24-1
ASSKLQGYTEAF | TRBJ1-1 | NA | TRBV6-5
ASSNQGVNYGYT | TRBJ1-2 | TRBD1 | TRBV4-3
ASSRTSNGGVETQY | TRBJ2-5 | TRBD2 | TRBV11-2
ASSQGTSGTY | TRBJ2-5 | TRBD2 | TRBV3-1/TRBV3-2
ASSWGTSGSSADTQY | TRBJ2-3 | TRBD2 | TRBV6-2/TRBV6-3
ASRYSGTGTRGTEAF | TRBJ1-1 | TRBD1 | TRBV19
ASSPNGGPNQPQH | TRBJ1-5 | NA | TRBV19
ASRLARDRGQDGYT | TRBJ1-2 | NA | TRBV12-2
ASTSPPQETQY | TRBJ2-5 | NA | TRBV5-6
ASSVGQPNYGYT | TRBJ1-2 | NA | TRBV28
ASKDRARRGVTEAF | TRBJ1-1 | TRBD1 | TRBV27
ASRVGTPYTGELF | TRBJ2-2 | NA | TRBV7-2
AISDMDMYGYT | TRBJ1-2 | NA | TRBV10-3
ASSFYRGNEQY | TRBJ2-7 | TRBD1 | TRBV12-3/TRBV12-4
ASSLAGTGGYEQY | TRBJ2-7 | TRBD1 | TRBV7-2